This T cell receptor (beta chain) was observed in a study of cytomegalovirus exposure and HLA in healthy donors. Study-level findings and limits: Three of the chains that were CMV-associated were confirmed in vitro to be specific for CMV antigens.

13 Jbeta primers and 60 Vbeta primers were used for the PCR. Assay: immunoSEQ multiplex PCR; the TCRdb copy retains only in-frame clones and omits some. This table has 90,000 to 120,000 clones, 74% appearing once. Note on this clone: The antigen remains undetermined.

Trimming removed 7 bases at V and 3 bases at J, with 9 bases between. The CDR3 length is 12 residues. Germline loops: CDR1 MNHEY, CDR2 SMNVEV (reference sequence). The sequenced sample consisted of PBMCs. The rearrangement links TRBV27 to TRBJ1-1; D is unresolved. The receptor was derived from a woman aged 40 to 50 in good health and CMV-seropositive. The CDR3 reads CASKEADTEAFF. CDR3 sequence (DNA): TGTGCCAGCAAAGAGGCGGACACTGAAGCTTTCTTT.